The next 25 T cell receptor beta chains were all read from a single sample in a study of blood T cells in healthy people across ages. Next came a second PCR, run for about 7 to 12 cycles, which used a sample-barcoded 5' primer along with a J-beta primer mix. In TCRdb, the 5' RACE reads were re-called with MiXCR into one record per CDR3 protein. The table records some 1.4 million distinct CDR3 sequences, around 39% of them present only once. Sequencing was performed on blood. These TCRs come from a woman younger than 35 in good health.

V gene TRBV9 combines with J gene TRBJ1-1, with D perhaps matching TRBD1 (5 bases). Germline V gene sequence: CDR1 SGDLS, CDR2 YYNGEE. Trimming shortened V by 3 bases and J by 6 bases, and 18 bases separated the two germline ends. CDR3 size: 15 residues. The CDR3 DNA sequence: TGTGCCAGCAGCGGTAGGGACTCCTCCGGCGCTGAAGCTTTCTTT. This gives the protein CASSGRDSSGAEAFF.

The chain links TRBV10-2 to TRBJ1-5, with D perhaps TRBD1 (6 bases). The CDR3 length is 17 residues. Per germline, CDR1 WSHSY and CDR2 SAAADI. V lost 0 bases and J lost 0, with 12 bases in between. The CDR3 bases are TGCGCCAGCAGTGAGTCAGGAGGGGGATATAGCAATCAGCCCCAGCATTTT. Translated, it gives CASSESGGGYSNQPQHF.

The chain couples TRBV3-1 to TRBJ2-7; TRBD1 agrees at 10 bases. V lost 3 bases and J lost 6; bases outside the gene matches: 5. The CDR3 has 14 residues. Germline loops: CDR1 LGHDT, CDR2 YNNKEL (reference sequence). The CDR3 protein is CASSQYGTGAEQYF. Here the CDR3 DNA reads TGTGCCAGCAGCCAGTACGGGACAGGGGCCGAGCAGTACTTC.

This chain links TRBV28 with TRBJ2-5; no firm D call. This CDR3 contains 13 residues. Trimming removed 6 bases at V and 6 bases at J, with 14 bases between. Looked up from germline, CDR1 is MDHEN and CDR2 is SYDVKM. CDR3 sequence (DNA): TGTGCCAGCAGCGACTCACCCCTCCAGACCCAGTACTTC. Residues: CASSDSPLQTQYF.

The rearrangement links TRBV3-1 to TRBJ1-2; D not resolved. CDR1 LGHDT and CDR2 YNNKEL come from the germline V gene (reference sequence). CDR3 length: 15 residues. V gave up 4 bases and J gave up 0 bases, with 12 bases separating them. CDR3 in DNA: TGTGCCAGCAGCCCCTCGGTGTCTCCTAACTATGGCTACACCTTC. This translates into CASSPSVSPNYGYTF.

This sequence joins TRBV3-1 and TRBJ2-7; 7 bases align to TRBD1. This CDR3 contains 15 residues. The germline V gene has CDR1 LGHDT and CDR2 YNNKEL (reference sequence). V was pared by 3 bases and J by 2 bases, with 7 bases of the junction left unmatched. The CDR3 reads CASSQPGQPTYEQYF. The CDR3 DNA follows: TGTGCCAGCAGCCAGCCGGGACAGCCTACCTACGAGCAGTACTTC.

The V and J genes are TRBV27 and TRBJ1-1; TRBD1 matches at 7 bases. Germline CDR1 reads MNHEY; CDR2 reads SMNVEV (reference sequence). The CDR3 contains 13 residues. Trimming took 4 bases from V and 11 from J; bases not matched to a gene: 10. In DNA, the CDR3 is TGTGCCAGCAGTTCCAGGGGGGACCCTCCCGCTTTCTTT. Protein: CASSSRGDPPAFF.

This clonotype was seen a few times. The chain is built from TRBV2 and TRBJ2-1, with 9 bases lining up with TRBD2. Germline-derived CDR1 and CDR2 are SNHLY and FYNNEI. V lost 1 base, J lost 2 bases, and 3 bases stayed unmatched. This CDR3 spans 16 amino acids. The CDR3 protein is CASSEEGTSPYNEQFF. As DNA, the CDR3 is TGTGCCAGCAGTGAAGAGGGGACTAGCCCCTACAATGAGCAGTTCTTC.

V is TRBV30 and J is TRBJ1-1, with 8 bases matching TRBD1. CDR3 size: 12 residues. The V segment lost 4 bases and the J segment 5 bases; nucleotides outside the gene matches: 3. Per the germline V gene, CDR1 is GTSNPN and CDR2 is SVGIG (reference sequence). The CDR3 loop is CAWTGGGTEAFF. Written as DNA, the CDR3 is TGTGCCTGGACAGGGGGCGGAACTGAAGCTTTCTTT.

The rearrangement links TRBV20-1 to TRBJ1-1, with TRBD1 matching over 7 bases. The CDR3 consists of 14 residues. Germline trimming cut 5 bases from V and 1 base from J; bases unmatched to any gene: 7. Germline V gene lookup returns CDR1 DFQATT and CDR2 SNEGSKA (reference sequence). As DNA, the CDR3 is TGCAGTGCTTTGGAAAACAGGGGGAACACTGAAGCTTTCTTT. Translating it yields CSALENRGNTEAFF.

The chain has TRBV2 and TRBJ2-5; 9 bases align to TRBD1. Germline CDR1 reads SNHLY; CDR2 reads FYNNEI. The V segment lost 6 bases and the J segment 11 bases; nucleotides outside the gene matches: 19. The CDR3 is made up of 16 amino acids. CDR3 sequence: CASRHDSGTGLGEQYF. CDR3 nucleotides: TGTGCCAGCAGACACGATTCTGGGACAGGGCTAGGGGAGCAGTACTTC.

V is TRBV7-8 and J is TRBJ2-2; D unresolved. Germline CDR1 and CDR2: SGHVS and FQNEAQ. CDR3 length: 14 amino acids. The ends were cut back, 9 bases at V and 2 bases at J, with 13 bases in the middle. CDR3 sequence: CASQVVVNTGELFF. The CDR3 DNA sequence: TGTGCCAGTCAAGTAGTAGTTAACACCGGGGAGCTGTTTTTT.

The table lists this clonotype with a few counts. The chain couples TRBV29-1 to TRBJ1-4; TRBD1 aligns across 9 bases. This CDR3 is built from 14 residues. The J segment lost 11 bases and the V segment lost 4 bases, leaving 11 bases of the junction unmatched. Germline loops: CDR1 SQVTM, CDR2 ANQGSEA. The CDR3 DNA reads TGCAGCGTTGCCGTGGACAGGGGTCCGGTTAAACTGTTTTTT. This translates into CSVAVDRGPVKLFF.

This chain joins TRBV2 and TRBJ2-3, with TRBD1 identical over 7 bases. Germline values: CDR1 SNHLY, CDR2 FYNNEI. The V and J ends lost 6 bases and 4 bases, in that order; junction bases with no gene match: 10. This CDR3 has 15 amino acids. The CDR3 DNA reads TGTGCCAGCAGCGCGACAGGGATGGCGTCAGATACGCAGTATTTT. Translating it yields CASSATGMASDTQYF.

The V call is TRBV5-6, the J call TRBJ2-6, with TRBD1 identical over 7 bases. V lost 5 bases and J lost 2; bases outside the gene matches: 7. CDR1 SGHDT and CDR2 YYEEEE come from the germline V gene. The CDR3 spans 16 residues. This CDR3 reads CASRELQGAGANVLTF. The CDR3 bases are TGTGCCAGCAGAGAACTCCAGGGGGCTGGGGCCAACGTCCTGACTTTC.

The chain links TRBV12-3 or TRBV12-4 to TRBJ2-3; TRBD1 might be the D (6 bases). The CDR3 contains 16 residues. V lost 6 bases and J 0 bases, leaving 16 bases between the germline ends. In nucleotides, the CDR3 is TGTGCCAGCAGGCGTACAGGGACCCTAAGCACAGATACGCAGTATTTT. Protein: CASRRTGTLSTDTQYF.

This clonotype appeared a few times. The V and J genes are TRBV4-1 and TRBJ2-5, with D possibly being TRBD1 (6 bases). Trimming took off 2 bases at V and 2 bases at J, with 15 bases between the two ends. Germline V lookup: CDR1 MGHRA, CDR2 YSYEKL. This CDR3 is 16 amino acids long. CDR3 residues: CASSQTRGRVQETQYF. In nucleotides, the CDR3 is TGCGCCAGCAGCCAAACCAGGGGCCGAGTTCAAGAGACCCAGTACTTC.

This clonotype was counted a few times. The chain combines TRBV7-2 with TRBJ2-5; unclear D gene. Trimming removed 3 bases at V and 9 bases at J, with 14 bases between. CDR1 SGHTA and CDR2 FQGNSA come from the germline V gene. The CDR3 has 13 amino acids. The CDR3 bases are TGTGCCAGCAGCTTGAGTAAGGCGAATGCCCAGTACTTC. Protein: CASSLSKANAQYF.

This clonotype was detected a few times. The chain recombines TRBV15 with TRBJ2-5; no clear D gene. The DNA end is more similar to TRBJ2-7, so the J call may be wrong. Germline loops: CDR1 LNHNV, CDR2 YYDKDF (reference sequence). This CDR3 has 15 residues. The CDR3 loop is CATSRDFGPPGEQYF. The CDR3 DNA reads TGTGCCACCAGCAGAGATTTCGGCCCCCCCGGCGAGCAGTACTTC.

This clonotype showed up just a few times. The chain combines TRBV27 with TRBJ2-3; no clear D gene. Trimming left V 5 bases short and J 0 bases short, with 12 bases between. The CDR3 spans 15 residues. Germline V CDR1 and CDR2: MNHEY, SMNVEV (reference sequence). The CDR3 DNA reads TGTGCCAGCAGTGTTTGGGCGACTAGCACAGATACGCAGTATTTT. It yields the protein CASSVWATSTDTQYF.

This clonotype has only a few counts. V and J are TRBV20-1 and TRBJ1-1, with D unresolved. CDR1 and CDR2 (germline): DFQATT, SNEGSKA (reference sequence). The CDR3 is made up of 16 amino acids. V was cut by 0 bases and J by 1 base, with 15 bases left in between. For the CDR3, the DNA is TGCAGTGCTAGAGATGGCGGCCGCGGGAAGAACACTGAAGCTTTCTTT. Amino acids: CSARDGGRGKNTEAFF.

The chain joins TRBV7-8 to TRBJ2-3; 10 bases line up with TRBD2. Per germline, CDR1 SGHVS and CDR2 FQNEAQ. With 5 bases clipped from V and 4 bases from J, the junction kept 9 bases outside the gene matches. CDR3 length: 16 amino acids. The CDR3 DNA reads as TGTGCCAGCAGCACCGAGCGGGAGGGGGGCGCAGATACGCAGTATTTT. It translates to CASSTEREGGADTQYF. Using reference TRBV7-8 and TRBJ2-3 for the parts outside the CDR3, the full variable domain is GAGVSQSPRYKVAKRGQDVALRCDPISGHVSLFWYQQALGQGPEFLTYFQNEAQLDKSGLPSDRFFAERPEGSVSTLKIQRTQQEDSAVYLCASSTEREGGADTQYFGPGTRLTVL.

The CDR3 DNA sequence: TGTGCCAGCAGCCCACAGGGACTAGCACGGTCATGGTCCTACAATGAGCAGTACTTC. Its translation is CASSPQGLARSWSYNEQYF. The rearrangement uses TRBV5-5 and TRBJ2-7; 9 bases fit TRBD2. The CDR3 is 19 amino acids. Germline CDR1 is SGHKS and CDR2 is YYEKEE (reference sequence). V dropped 4 bases and J dropped 7; count of bases not matched to a gene: 24.

In this sample, this clonotype turned up many times. The chain joins TRBV9 to TRBJ1-2; a possible D gene is TRBD1 (5 bases). V was pared by 3 bases and J by 3 bases, with 12 bases between. CDR1 is SGDLS, CDR2 YYNGEE, per germline. This CDR3 has 14 residues. DNA for the CDR3: TGTGCCAGCAGCGCCTGGGGGGTAGACTATGGCTACACCTTC. Amino acids: CASSAWGVDYGYTF.

With respect to this clonotype: This may be a read error: a much more frequent sequence differs by one nucleotide. V and J are TRBV5-1 and TRBJ2-4; TRBD1 matches 9 bases. The CDR3 sequence is 14 residues long. Germline V gene lookup returns CDR1 SGHRS and CDR2 YFSETQ. CDR3 region: CAGSLDRGENIQYF. The CDR3 coding sequence is TGCGCCGGCAGCTTGGACAGGGGAGAAAACATTCAGTACTTC.